This T cell receptor beta chain is drawn from a study of shared clonotypes between healthy human individuals. Study-level results: Rarefaction revealed incomplete sorted-subset sequencing despite large depth. What naive subsets generally showed was a larger estimated richness than memory subsets showed. Genetic and exposure-history diversity was limited by the few donors.

Notes on this clone: What it binds is not known.

Germline assignment: CDR1 MNHEY and CDR2 SMNVEV (reference sequence). This CDR3 has 14 amino acids. V lost 6 bases and J 9 bases, leaving 18 bases between the germline ends. Sequencing used immunoSEQ multiplex PCR; TCRdb keeps in-frame clones, though not all of them. The table records roughly 2,300,000 clones, around 92% of them present only once. Only Caucasian adults living in Nashville, Tennessee made up the donor group. The V gene is TRBV27, the J gene TRBJ2-1; weak D call: TRBD1 (8 bases). Sequenced: naive CD4+ T cells from PBMCs. Subset described: CD45RA+ positively selected. The source is a man aged 18 to 30 in good health. Some clones in this sample may be carry-over from other donors' samples. CDR3 coding DNA: TGTGCCAGCAGGCGGGAACAGGGGGGGGCTGAGCAGTTCTTC. Translated, it gives CASRREQGGAEQFF.